This TCR beta chain was sequenced for a study of T cell repertoires in cytomegalovirus infection. This CDR3 is 14 amino acids long. The ends were cut back, 1 base at V and 7 bases at J, with 10 bases in the middle. CDR1 is SEHNR, CDR2 FQNEAQ, per germline (reference sequence). Whole-study results and caveats: The ex vivo response showed dominance by HLA-C-restricted CMV-specific TCR beta clonotypes. The cumulative frequency of public TCR beta families identified carriers of CMV plus the relevant HLA.

On this clonotype: No antigen is known for it.

One entry per CDR3 protein results from TCRdb running MiXCR on the reads. This sample has fewer than 650,000 distinct CDR3 sequences, with almost 40% found just once. This material consisted of cultured PBMCs, taken from culture after CMV antigen stimulation. The chain has TRBV7-9 and TRBJ2-2; a possible D gene is TRBD2 (7 bases). The sequence was collected from a human donor in good health (CMV status not recorded). Some clones in this sample may be carry-over from other donors' samples. CDR3 region: CASSLGGGIGELFF. The CDR3 DNA sequence: TGTGCCAGCAGCTTAGGGGGGGGCATCGGGGAGCTGTTTTTT. Drawing the rest from reference TRBV7-9 and TRBJ2-2, the complete variable domain is DTGVSQNPRHKITKRGQNVTFRCDPISEHNRLYWYRQTLGQGPEFLTYFQNEAQLEKSRLLSDRFSAERPKGSFSTLEIQRTEQGDSAMYLCASSLGGGIGELFFGEGSRLTVL.